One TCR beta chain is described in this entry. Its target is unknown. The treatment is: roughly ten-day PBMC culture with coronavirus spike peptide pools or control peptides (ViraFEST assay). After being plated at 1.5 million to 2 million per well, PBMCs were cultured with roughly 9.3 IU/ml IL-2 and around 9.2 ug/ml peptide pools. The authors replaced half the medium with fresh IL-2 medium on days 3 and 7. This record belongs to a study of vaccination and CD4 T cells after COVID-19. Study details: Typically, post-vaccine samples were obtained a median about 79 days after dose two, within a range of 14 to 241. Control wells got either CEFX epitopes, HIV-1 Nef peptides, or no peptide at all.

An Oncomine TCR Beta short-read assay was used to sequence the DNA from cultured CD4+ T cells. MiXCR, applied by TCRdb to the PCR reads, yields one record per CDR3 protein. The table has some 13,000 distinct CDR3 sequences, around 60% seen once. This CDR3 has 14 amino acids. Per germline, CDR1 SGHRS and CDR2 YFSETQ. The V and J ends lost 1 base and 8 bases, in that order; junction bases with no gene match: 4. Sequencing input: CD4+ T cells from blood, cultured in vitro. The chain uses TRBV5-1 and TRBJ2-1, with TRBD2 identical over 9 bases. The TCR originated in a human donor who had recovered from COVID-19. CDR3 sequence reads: CASSLIAGDYEQFF. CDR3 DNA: TGCGCCAGCAGCTTGATAGCGGGAGACTATGAGCAGTTCTTC.